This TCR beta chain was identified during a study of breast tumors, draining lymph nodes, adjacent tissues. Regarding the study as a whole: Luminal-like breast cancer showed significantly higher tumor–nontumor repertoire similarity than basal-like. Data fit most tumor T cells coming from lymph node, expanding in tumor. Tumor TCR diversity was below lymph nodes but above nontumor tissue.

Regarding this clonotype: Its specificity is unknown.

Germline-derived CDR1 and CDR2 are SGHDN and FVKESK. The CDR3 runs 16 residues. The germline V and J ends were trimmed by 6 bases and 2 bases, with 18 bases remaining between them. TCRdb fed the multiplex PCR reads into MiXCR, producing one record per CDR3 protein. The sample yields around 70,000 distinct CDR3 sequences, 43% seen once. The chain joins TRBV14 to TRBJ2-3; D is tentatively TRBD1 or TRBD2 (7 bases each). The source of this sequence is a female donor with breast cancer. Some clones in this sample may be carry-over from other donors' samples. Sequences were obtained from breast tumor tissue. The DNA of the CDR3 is TGTGCCAGCAGACCCTGGGAGGGGGCTTACACAGATACGCAGTATTTT. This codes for CASRPWEGAYTDTQYF.